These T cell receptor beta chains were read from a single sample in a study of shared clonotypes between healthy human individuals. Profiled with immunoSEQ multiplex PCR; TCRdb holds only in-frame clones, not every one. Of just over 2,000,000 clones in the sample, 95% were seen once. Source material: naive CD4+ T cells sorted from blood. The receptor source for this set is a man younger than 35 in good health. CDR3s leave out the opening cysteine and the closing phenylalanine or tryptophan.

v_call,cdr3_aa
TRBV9,ASSVGPESNYGYT
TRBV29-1,SGGDSLNTEAF
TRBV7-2,ASSFRVAKETQY
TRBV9,ASSATGQSNSPLH
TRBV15,ATSRTSSWETQY
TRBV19,ASSIGQGTYGYT
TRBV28,ASRLGLAGNTQY
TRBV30,AWSAGKETQY
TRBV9,ASSVAGQGDTIY
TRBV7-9,ASSHTGLLEAF
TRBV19,ASSRGISYNEQF
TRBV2,ASSPQASGSGGRTQY
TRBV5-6,ASSHSDIVYT
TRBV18,ASSLLDSEDQPQH
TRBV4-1,ASSQTWDRTSTNEKLF
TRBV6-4,ASSYTWRRSYEQY
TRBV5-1,ASSLDLAGGPDEQF
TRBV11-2,ASSLGGLNTEAF
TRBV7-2,ASRSNGRNTQY
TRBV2,ASSSYLEAF
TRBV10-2,ASTGSSYEQY
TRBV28,ASSFPVNEQF
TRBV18,ASSPGRTHEQY
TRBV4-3,ASSSETGVTYEQY
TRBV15,ATSRDRAPEQF
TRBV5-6,ASTHPAAYNEQF
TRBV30,AWIPGPGLPLH
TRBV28,ASRGLGGGTEAF
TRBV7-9,ASSLATVTYEQY
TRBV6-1,ASSEAETQY
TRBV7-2,ASSSPGGVQETQY
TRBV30,AWSPGLAGTYEQY
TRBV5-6,ASSYGGVHPYNEQF
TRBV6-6,ASSYGKTDTQY
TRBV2,ASSDNIKGEKLF